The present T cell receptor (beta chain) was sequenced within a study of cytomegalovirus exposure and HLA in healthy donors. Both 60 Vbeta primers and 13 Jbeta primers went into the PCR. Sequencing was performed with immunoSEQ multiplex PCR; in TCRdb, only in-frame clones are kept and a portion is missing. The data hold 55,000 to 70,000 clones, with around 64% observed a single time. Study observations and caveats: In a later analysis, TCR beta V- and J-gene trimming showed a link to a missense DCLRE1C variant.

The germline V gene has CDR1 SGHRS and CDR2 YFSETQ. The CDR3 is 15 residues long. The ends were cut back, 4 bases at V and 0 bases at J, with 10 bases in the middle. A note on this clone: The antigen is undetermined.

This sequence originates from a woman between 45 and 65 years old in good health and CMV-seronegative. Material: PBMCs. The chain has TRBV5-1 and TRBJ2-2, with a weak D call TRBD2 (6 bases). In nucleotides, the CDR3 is TGCGCCAGCAGCAAACGGGACTCGAACACCGGGGAGCTGTTTTTT. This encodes CASSKRDSNTGELFF. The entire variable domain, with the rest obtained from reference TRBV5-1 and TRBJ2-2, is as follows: KAGVTQTPRYLIKTRGQQVTLSCSPISGHRSVSWYQQTPGQGLQFLFEYFSETQRNKGNFPGRFSGRQFSNSRSEMNVSTLELGDSALYLCASSKRDSNTGELFFGEGSRLTVL.